This T cell receptor (beta chain) comes out of a study of human T cells and chemical hapten exposure (dated by TCRdb to 2020 to 2022). Turning to the overall study: For sensitization, 2% DPC in acetone was applied to a roughly 2 cm by roughly 2 cm area of upper inner arm skin. Libraries were pooled for sequencing, and per-sample TCR yields varied mainly because of small differences in library volumes within the pool. Patch testing on the upper back used Finn chambers containing 0.01% DPC, with scoring done after 6 days according to International Contact Dermatitis Research Group standards. Patients additionally received weekly therapeutic DPC doses to the scalp throughout the approximately 25-week study period. The study tracked peripheral blood TCR repertoire changes in vivo during primary and secondary sensitization to the hapten diphenylcyclopropenone (DPC) in alopecia patients. Alopecia areata with under or over 50% scalp involvement, alopecia totalis and alopecia universalis were represented in the patient cohort, which was mostly female. Patient blood was sampled pre-sensitization (week 0) and at 2, 6 and about 24 weeks after DPC sensitization. Nearly 30 alopecia patients gave blood for TCR sequencing at one to four time points (pre-sensitization, 2, 6 and 24 weeks).

V is trimmed back by 6 bases and J by 5 bases, and the junction contains 7 bases that no gene match accounts for. CDR1 is given as DFQATT and CDR2 as SNEGSKA, both from the germline V gene (reference sequence). The CDR3 covers 13 residues, taking in both the cysteine and the phenylalanine. The CDR3 DNA has 39 bases and is translated from base 1. This clonotype was seen a handful of times. Its antigen is still unknown. No clone much larger than this one lies a single base away; base qualities are absent. Libraries came from RACE. Sequencing relied on a NextSeq 500. During library preparation, unique molecular identifiers were attached to individual cDNA molecules so that TCRs could be counted in a quantitative, reproducible way. From each blood RNA sample, both TCR alpha and TCR beta chains were sequenced. As for the authors' bioinformatics: A median of roughly 98,000 TCRs per sample was observed, with a range of roughly 20,000 to 750,000. The Decombinator software suite was used to annotate V, J and CDR3 in the TCR reads. For the PS versus PT1 abundance plots, all samples were subsampled to the same number of TCRs (28,000). Expanded TCRs were defined as absent before sensitization and observed at least eight times at the 2-week time point. Using fastp at Q25 and MiXCR, TCRdb reprocessed the public reads and kept productive beta chains. Every entry covers one CDR3 protein and lists the most common genes and DNA from its rows. Clone size and V and J calls follow TCRdb, not the original study. This sample holds 90,000 to 120,000 distinct CDR3 sequences; about 11% were observed only once. The ten most abundant clones make up approximately 3.5% of the sample.

What the authors observed across the whole study: No change with DPC sensitization was found in the number of TCRs above 1 in 1000 frequency, and no evidence of global repertoire structure alterations was found. Because every patient had alopecia, a presumed autoimmune disease, the patients' immune response might differ from that of healthy individuals. A positive correlation was found between the number of PT1 expanded TCRs and patch test score, with significance reached at thresholds 8, 16 and 32 but not 4. Repeated subsampling changed both the strength of the expansion versus patch-test correlation and the threshold at which that correlation became significant. Compared with pre-sensitization or healthy control sets, expanded TCRs formed significantly more large CDR3 similarity clusters, which is consistent with antigen-driven responses.

This specimen's time point label, interpreted: patch test 1, 2 weeks after DPC sensitization. The treatment or condition label corresponds to: therapeutic diphenylcyclopropenone sensitization with weekly scalp DPC. Blood at each patch-test visit was drawn before the patch test was applied. Eligible patients were aged 18 to 70, diagnosed with alopecia, deemed suitable for DPC therapy, and excluded if pregnant. Total RNA was extracted from unfractionated whole blood that had been collected in Tempus Blood RNA tubes. The sequence links TRBV20-1 to TRBJ1-2, with TRBD1 identical over 9 junction bases. Material: whole blood, obtained in connection with sensitization to the hapten diphenylcyclopropenone (DPC). The sequence came from a woman aged 40-49 years with alopecia areata. Some clones in this sample may be carry-over from other donors' samples. The CDR3 protein: CSAIDRGNYGYTF. The bases read TGCAGTGCCATCGACAGGGGGAATTATGGCTACACCTTC.